This TCR beta chain comes out of a study of blood T cell repertoires in COVID-19. Living in about two dozen US areas, the participants were between 18 and 89 years of age. Clinical history reported by participants formed the basis on which cohorts were assigned. This CDR3 is built from 14 residues. CDR1 and CDR2 from the germline V gene are SQVTM and ANQGSEA. Between the trimmed V and J ends, which lost 7 bases and 6 bases, there was a span of 22 bases. Some clones are missing from TCRdb's copy, which holds only in-frame ones; the method was immunoSEQ multiplex PCR. The sample includes some 410,000 clones, over 75% seen only once; the top ten take approximately 1%.

The sample consisted of PBMCs or T cells enriched from blood (not recorded which). This TCR was recovered from a woman aged 30 to 39 with acute COVID-19. This chain joins TRBV29-1 and TRBJ2-7; possible D gene TRBD1, 6 bases. The CDR3 region is CSAVGAGARGEQYF. The CDR3 DNA is TGCAGCGCCGTGGGCGCAGGGGCGCGAGGCGAGCAGTACTTC.